One sample yielded the 28 T cell receptor beta chains listed below, sequenced in a study of blood T cell repertoires in COVID-19. The method was immunoSEQ multiplex PCR; TCRdb's version includes in-frame clones alone and lacks a portion of them. This table holds roughly 300,000 clones, 70% to 90% found once. The sample taken for sequencing was PBMCs or T cells enriched from blood (not recorded which). The source is a woman in her 30s who had recovered from COVID-19.

The chain carries TRBV6-5 and TRBJ1-2, with D maybe TRBD1 (6 bases). Germline CDR1 reads MNHEY; CDR2 reads SVGAGI. The CDR3 totals 13 residues. V lost 6 bases and J lost 3, with 11 bases in between. The CDR3 bases are TGTGCCAGCAGGGGCGGACAGTACTATGGCTACACCTTC. Translation: CASRGGQYYGYTF.

The V and J genes are TRBV30 and TRBJ1-2; 7 nucleotides match TRBD1. Germline assignment: CDR1 GTSNPN and CDR2 SVGIG (reference sequence). CDR3 length equals 15 residues. Trimming took 4 bases from V and 7 from J; bases not matched to a gene: 15. In DNA, the CDR3 is TGTGCCTGGAAATCGTATGGGAACAGGGGAGGTGGCTACACCTTC. Protein product: CAWKSYGNRGGGYTF.

V usage is TRBV27 and J usage is TRBJ2-7, with D unclear. The CDR3 is made up of 16 amino acids. V lost 5 bases and J 3 bases, leaving 20 bases between the germline ends. The germline V gene has CDR1 MNHEY and CDR2 SMNVEV (reference sequence). CDR3 protein: CASSPERGFPLYEQYF. The CDR3, as DNA: TGTGCCAGCAGTCCCGAACGCGGATTTCCCCTCTACGAGCAGTACTTC.

This chain uses TRBV2 with TRBJ1-1; 11 bases align to TRBD1. The J segment lost 7 bases and the V segment lost 6 bases, leaving 7 bases of the junction unmatched. Per germline, CDR1 SNHLY and CDR2 FYNNEI. CDR3 size: 14 residues. CDR3 in amino acids: CASRGQGGNGEAFF. The CDR3 DNA reads TGTGCCAGCAGGGGACAGGGGGGGAACGGTGAAGCTTTCTTT.

The DNA for the CDR3 is TGTGCCAGCAGCAGCCGGACAGAACTCTATGGCTACACCTTC. It yields the protein CASSSRTELYGYTF. This chain connects TRBV7-8 to TRBJ1-2; D possibly corresponds to TRBD1 (6 bases). CDR3 size: 14 residues. Trimming took off 5 bases at V and 4 bases at J, with 14 bases between the two ends. The germline gives CDR1 SGHVS, CDR2 FQNEAQ. Complete variable domain (other parts from reference TRBV7-8 and TRBJ1-2): GAGVSQSPRYKVAKRGQDVALRCDPISGHVSLFWYQQALGQGPEFLTYFQNEAQLDKSGLPSDRFFAERPEGSVSTLKIQRTQQEDSAVYLCASSSRTELYGYTFGSGTRLTVV.

This clone occurred once. The chain links TRBV6-5 to TRBJ1-6, with a possible D match to TRBD1 (6 bases). Between the trimmed V and J ends, which lost 6 bases and 8 bases, there was a span of 17 bases. Germline V CDR1 and CDR2: MNHEY, SVGAGI. The CDR3 length is 15 residues. CDR3 amino acids: CASRSLGGGDSPLHF. CDR3 in DNA: TGTGCCAGCAGGTCTCTAGGGGGAGGGGATTCACCCCTCCACTTT.

The chain employs TRBV19 and TRBJ1-6; D possibly corresponds to TRBD1 (5 bases). The CDR3 runs 13 residues. V was cut by 3 bases and J by 10 bases, with 10 bases left in between. CDR1 LNHDA and CDR2 SQIVND come from the germline V gene (reference sequence). In nucleotides, the CDR3 is TGTGCCAGTAGTATTGTAGGGGTATCACCCCTCCACTTT. This gives the protein CASSIVGVSPLHF. Looking up the rest from reference TRBV19 and TRBJ1-6 gives the full variable domain: DGGITQSPKYLFRKEGQNVTLSCEQNLNHDAMYWYRQDPGQGLRLIYYSQIVNDFQKGDIAEGYSVSREKKESFPLTVTSAQKNPTAFYLCASSIVGVSPLHFGNGTRLTVT.

The V and J genes are TRBV5-1 and TRBJ1-5; 7 nucleotides agree with TRBD1. Germline CDR1 SGHRS, CDR2 YFSETQ. The CDR3 has 14 residues. Trimming took 3 bases from V and 3 from J; bases not matched to a gene: 3. This CDR3 reads CASSSGQYNQPQHF. In DNA form, the CDR3 reads TGCGCCAGCAGCTCGGGACAGTACAATCAGCCCCAGCATTTT.

This clone was seen a few times. The chain combines TRBV2 with TRBJ1-5, with D perhaps TRBD1 (5 bases). The length of the CDR3 is 13 residues. V lost 4 bases, J lost 7 bases, and 11 bases lay in between. CDR1 is SNHLY and CDR2 is FYNNEI in the germline V gene. This chain's CDR3 is CASSAVGGQPQHF. As DNA, the CDR3 is TGTGCCAGCAGTGCGGTGGGGGGGCAGCCCCAGCATTTT.

On this clone itself: The same CDR3 is also encoded by other DNA sequences in this sample. This chain joins TRBV3-1 (or the pseudogene TRBV3-2) and TRBJ1-6; 9 bases are a match to TRBD1. Germline lookup yields CDR1 LGHDT and CDR2 YNNKEL (reference sequence). The CDR3 has 15 residues. Trimming removed 2 bases from V and 7 bases from J; junction bases left unmatched: 3. The CDR3 loop is CASSQTGQGNSPLHF. The CDR3 region has the DNA TGTGCCAGCAGCCAAACGGGACAGGGAAATTCACCCCTCCACTTT.

The genes are TRBV5-1 and TRBJ2-1, with 9 bases that match TRBD2. Germline V gene data show CDR1 as SGHRS and CDR2 as YFSETQ. CDR3 length equals 15 residues. V lost 2 bases to trimming and J lost 5 bases; unmatched junction nucleotides: 5. This chain's CDR3 is CASSFAGGNNNEQFF. CDR3 in DNA: TGCGCCAGCAGCTTCGCGGGGGGGAATAACAATGAGCAGTTCTTC.

This chain links TRBV30 with TRBJ1-1; no definite D call. Germline loops: CDR1 GTSNPN, CDR2 SVGIG (reference sequence). The CDR3 is made up of 13 amino acids. V was shortened by 3 bases and J by 3 bases, with 11 bases between the two germline ends. The CDR3 is CAWSAYGYTEAFF. The CDR3 region has the DNA TGTGCCTGGAGCGCCTACGGGTACACTGAAGCTTTCTTT.

V gene TRBV5-6 combines with J gene TRBJ1-2; 9 bases agree with TRBD1. The germline V gene encodes CDR1 SGHDT and CDR2 YYEEEE. V trimming: 0 bases; J trimming: 3 bases; junction bases outside the gene matches: 0. CDR3 length: 14 residues. CDR3 DNA: TGTGCCAGCAGCTTGGGACAGGGGGACTATGGCTACACCTTC. It specifies CASSLGQGDYGYTF.

The CDR3 spells CASSSGWTKNIQYF. CDR3 bases: TGTGCCAGCAGCTCAGGGTGGACCAAAAACATTCAGTACTTC. The chain recombines TRBV7-8 with TRBJ2-4, with a tentative D call TRBD1 (5 bases). This CDR3 spans 14 amino acids. The germline CDR1 and CDR2 sequences are SGHVS and FQNEAQ. V dropped 4 bases and J dropped 2 bases, with 9 bases sitting between them.

This chain connects TRBV6-5 to TRBJ2-7; tentative D call: TRBD2 (7 bases). Trimming stripped 5 bases from V and 2 bases from J, with 13 bases between. The CDR3 is made up of 14 amino acids. The germline CDR1 and CDR2 sequences are MNHEY and SVGAGI. CDR3 region: CASSPGGLPYEQYF. The CDR3 bases are TGTGCCAGCAGTCCGGGGGGCTTACCCTACGAGCAGTACTTC.

The V call is TRBV30, the J call TRBJ1-1; a possible D gene is TRBD1 (6 bases). The germline V gene has CDR1 GTSNPN and CDR2 SVGIG (reference sequence). Between the trimmed V and J ends, which lost 2 bases and 4 bases, there was a span of 11 bases. CDR3 length equals 13 residues. DNA for the CDR3: TGTGCCTGGAGTCCACAGGGAGTCACTGAAGCTTTCTTT. It specifies CAWSPQGVTEAFF.

This sequence joins TRBV2 and TRBJ2-6; D ambiguous. The CDR3 contains 16 residues. V was trimmed by 3 bases and J by 0 bases, leaving 9 bases between them. Germline-derived CDR1 and CDR2 are SNHLY and FYNNEI. CDR3 in amino acids: CASSDTALSGANVLTF. DNA for the CDR3: TGTGCCAGCAGTGATACAGCCCTCTCTGGGGCCAACGTCCTGACTTTC.

The rearrangement uses TRBV13 and TRBJ2-3; TRBD2 is a possible D gene (5 bases). The germline gives CDR1 PRHDT, CDR2 FYEKMQ (reference sequence). The ends were cut back, 5 bases at V and 4 bases at J, with 13 bases in the middle. There are 14 residues in the CDR3. The CDR3 sequence is CASSKKPLADTQYF. The CDR3 DNA sequence: TGTGCCAGCAGCAAAAAGCCACTAGCAGATACGCAGTATTTT.

The CDR3 loop is CASSVSSKKPGTEAFF. DNA for the CDR3: TGTGCCAGCAGCGTGTCAAGTAAAAAGCCGGGTACTGAAGCTTTCTTT. This sequence joins TRBV9 and TRBJ1-1; D is unclear. Germline CDR1 is SGDLS and CDR2 is YYNGEE. V was pared by 2 bases and J by 5 bases, with 19 bases between. This CDR3 is built from 16 residues.

The V and J genes are TRBV5-8 and TRBJ2-7; a weak D match, TRBD1 (7 bases). V was shortened by 4 bases and J by 4 bases, with 15 bases between the two germline ends. This CDR3 region has 14 residues. Germline V gene sequence: CDR1 SGHTS, CDR2 YDEGEE. CDR3 amino acids: CASSLDRAGYEQYF. CDR3 DNA sequence: TGTGCCAGCAGCCTCGACAGGGCGGGGTACGAGCAGTACTTC.

CDR3 in amino acids: CASSNPPGQSNEKLFF. For the CDR3, the DNA is TGTGCCAGCAGCAACCCTCCGGGACAGAGTAATGAAAAACTGTTTTTT. This sequence joins TRBV3-1 (or the pseudogene TRBV3-2) and TRBJ1-4, with 7 nucleotides matching TRBD1. The CDR3 totals 16 residues. After removal of 5 bases from V and 4 bases from J, the junction contained 10 bases not matched to a gene. Germline V gene sequence: CDR1 LGHDT, CDR2 YNNKEL (reference sequence).

This chain joins TRBV6-5 and TRBJ1-2; 12 bases fit TRBD1. The CDR3 sequence is 16 residues long. Germline V lookup: CDR1 MNHEY, CDR2 SVGAGI. Unmatched junction bases numbered 6, after V lost 0 bases and J lost 7 bases. The CDR3 sequence: CASSYSGGTGGGGYTF. In DNA form, the CDR3 reads TGTGCCAGCAGTTACTCGGGCGGGACAGGGGGCGGTGGCTACACCTTC.

This clone was seen a single time. This chain connects TRBV27 to TRBJ1-1, with 7 bases fitting TRBD1. Losses at the gene ends were 5 bases for V and 1 base for J; bases not matched to a gene: 7. The CDR3 has 15 amino acids. CDR1 is MNHEY and CDR2 is SMNVEV in the germline V gene (reference sequence). The CDR3 DNA sequence: TGTGCCAGCAGTCTACAGGGACAGCCGAACACTGAAGCTTTCTTT. Translation: CASSLQGQPNTEAFF.

This sequence joins TRBV19 and TRBJ1-1; D uncertain. In germline, CDR1 is LNHDA, CDR2 SQIVND (reference sequence). Between the trimmed V and J ends, which lost 5 bases and 3 bases, there was a span of 7 bases. This CDR3 region has 12 residues. The CDR3 DNA reads as TGTGCCAGTAGTCGCCAGGACACTGAAGCTTTCTTT. Translated: CASSRQDTEAFF. The full variable domain, rest sourced from reference TRBV19 and TRBJ1-1, is DGGITQSPKYLFRKEGQNVTLSCEQNLNHDAMYWYRQDPGQGLRLIYYSQIVNDFQKGDIAEGYSVSREKKESFPLTVTSAQKNPTAFYLCASSRQDTEAFFGQGTRLTVV.

This chain uses TRBV7-2 with TRBJ1-5, with D possibly matching TRBD1 (6 bases). Germline V lookup: CDR1 SGHTA, CDR2 FQGNSA. Trimming stripped 1 base from V and 3 bases from J, with 13 bases between. This CDR3 spans 16 amino acids. CDR3 amino acids: CASSLGDRTNNQPQHF. Here the CDR3 DNA reads TGTGCCAGCAGCTTAGGAGACAGGACGAACAATCAGCCCCAGCATTTT.

This chain uses TRBV4-1 with TRBJ2-1; D gene ambiguous. Germline CDR1 MGHRA, CDR2 YSYEKL. V was cut by 0 bases and J by 0 bases, with 6 bases left in between. This CDR3 contains 15 residues. CDR3 in amino acids: CASSQDQNSYNEQFF. CDR3 DNA: TGCGCCAGCAGCCAAGATCAAAACTCCTACAATGAGCAGTTCTTC.

CDR3 nucleotide sequence: TGTGCCAGCAGCTTAATTTCTAGCGGGGGGACTAGCACAGATACGCAGTATTTT. Translation: CASSLISSGGTSTDTQYF. V and J are TRBV7-8 and TRBJ2-3, with TRBD2 matching 11 bases. CDR1 is SGHVS and CDR2 is FQNEAQ in the germline V gene. The CDR3 extends over 18 amino acids. Trimming at V came to 2 bases and at J to 0 bases, leaving 7 bases not matched to a gene. The full variable domain, its missing parts supplied by reference TRBV7-8 and TRBJ2-3, is GAGVSQSPRYKVAKRGQDVALRCDPISGHVSLFWYQQALGQGPEFLTYFQNEAQLDKSGLPSDRFFAERPEGSVSTLKIQRTQQEDSAVYLCASSLISSGGTSTDTQYFGPGTRLTVL.

V and J are TRBV5-6 and TRBJ1-1; no reliable D call. Germline V gives CDR1 SGHDT, CDR2 YYEEEE. CDR3 size: 13 residues. V lost 4 bases to trimming and J lost 5 bases, with 12 bases between them. The CDR3 nucleotides are TGTGCCAGCAGCCCCGTCGGGGTAACTGAAGCTTTCTTT. Translated, it gives CASSPVGVTEAFF.